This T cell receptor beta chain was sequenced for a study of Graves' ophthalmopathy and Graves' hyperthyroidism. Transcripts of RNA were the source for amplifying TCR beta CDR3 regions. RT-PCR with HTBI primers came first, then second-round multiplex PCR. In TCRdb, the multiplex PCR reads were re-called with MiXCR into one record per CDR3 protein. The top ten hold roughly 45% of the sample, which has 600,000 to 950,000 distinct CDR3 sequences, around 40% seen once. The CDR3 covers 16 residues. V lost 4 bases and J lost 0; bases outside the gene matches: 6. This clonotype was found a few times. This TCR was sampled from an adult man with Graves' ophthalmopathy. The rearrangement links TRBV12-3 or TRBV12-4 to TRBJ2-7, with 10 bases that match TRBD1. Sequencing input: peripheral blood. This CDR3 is CASSSTGGISSYEQYF. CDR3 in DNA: TGTGCCAGCAGTTCGACAGGGGGCATTAGCTCCTACGAGCAGTACTTC.